This TCR beta chain was observed in a study of CD8+ T cells in alopecia areata. Extracted RNA was reverse transcribed, and the resulting cDNA served as sequencing template. TCRdb keeps only in-frame clones here, not all; method: immunoSEQ multiplex PCR. The table lists 130,000 or so clones, about 50% of them singletons, with 10% in the top ten. V lost 5 bases and J lost 2; bases outside the gene matches: 9. Germline V gene sequence: CDR1 SEHNR, CDR2 FQNEAQ (reference sequence). The CDR3 totals 15 residues. J is TRBJ2-7 and V is TRBV7-9, with 7 bases fitting TRBD2. The sequencing input was NKG2D-low CD8+ T cells sorted from blood. This TCR derives from a human donor with alopecia areata. The CDR3 region has the DNA TGTGCCAGCAGCCCCAGGGCGGGAGCCCCCTACGAGCAGTACTTC. This translates into CASSPRAGAPYEQYF.